The source of this TCR beta chain is a study of T cells after posttransplantation cyclophosphamide. This CDR3 has 15 residues. Trimming took off 3 bases at V and 11 bases at J, with 22 bases between the two ends. Germline loops: CDR1 MNHEY, CDR2 SMNVEV (reference sequence). The naive gate required viable CD3+CD4+ or CD3+CD8+ cells with CCR7+CD45RA+CD45RO-CD95-CD27+CD28+ phenotype. Here immunoSEQ multiplex PCR was the method, and the copy in TCRdb shows in-frame clones only, minus some. The data contain over 7,500 clones, over 95% of them singletons. This chain links TRBV27 with TRBJ2-5; D perhaps matches TRBD1 (5 bases). This clonotype was obtained from a man aged 45-65 years in good health, CMV-negative, and a related stem cell transplant donor. What was sequenced was naive CD8+ T cells sorted from PBMCs. The CDR3 bases are TGTGCCAGCAGTTTGGGGCCGCTAACCCCCCAGGAGCAGTACTTC. Translating gives CASSLGPLTPQEQYF.